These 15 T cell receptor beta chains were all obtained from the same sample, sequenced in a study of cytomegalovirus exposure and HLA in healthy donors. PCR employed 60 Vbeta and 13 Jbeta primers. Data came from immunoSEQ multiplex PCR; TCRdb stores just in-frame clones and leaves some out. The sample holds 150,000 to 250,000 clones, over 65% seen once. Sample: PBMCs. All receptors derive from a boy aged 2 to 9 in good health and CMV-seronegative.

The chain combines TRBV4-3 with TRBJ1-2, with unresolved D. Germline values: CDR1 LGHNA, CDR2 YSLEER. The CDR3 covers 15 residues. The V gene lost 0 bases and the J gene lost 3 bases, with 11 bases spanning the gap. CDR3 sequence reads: CASSQERRPYYGYTF. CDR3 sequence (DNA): TGCGCCAGCAGCCAAGAACGGAGGCCCTACTATGGCTACACCTTC.

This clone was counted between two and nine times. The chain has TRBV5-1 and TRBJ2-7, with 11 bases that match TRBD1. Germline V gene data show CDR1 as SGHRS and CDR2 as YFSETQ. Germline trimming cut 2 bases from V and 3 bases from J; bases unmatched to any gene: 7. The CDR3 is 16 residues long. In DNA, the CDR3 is TGCGCCAGCAGCTTCCAAGAAGGGACAGGGGGCTACGAGCAGTACTTC. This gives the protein CASSFQEGTGGYEQYF.

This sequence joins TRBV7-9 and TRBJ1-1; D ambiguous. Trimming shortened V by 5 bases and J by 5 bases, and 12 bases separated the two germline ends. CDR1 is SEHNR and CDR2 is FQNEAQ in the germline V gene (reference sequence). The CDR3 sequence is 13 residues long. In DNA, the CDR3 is TGTGCCAGCAGCGAGCTGGTGGAGACTGAAGCTTTCTTT. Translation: CASSELVETEAFF. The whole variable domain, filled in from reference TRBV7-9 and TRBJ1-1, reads DTGVSQNPRHKITKRGQNVTFRCDPISEHNRLYWYRQTLGQGPEFLTYFQNEAQLEKSRLLSDRFSAERPKGSFSTLEIQRTEQGDSAMYLCASSELVETEAFFGQGTRLTVV.

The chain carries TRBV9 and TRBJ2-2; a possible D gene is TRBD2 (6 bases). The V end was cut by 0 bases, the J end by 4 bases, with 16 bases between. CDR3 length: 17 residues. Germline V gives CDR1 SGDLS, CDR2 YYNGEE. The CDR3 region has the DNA TGTGCCAGCAGCGTAGAACGACGGGGGAATCCCACCGGGGAGCTGTTTTTT. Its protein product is CASSVERRGNPTGELFF.

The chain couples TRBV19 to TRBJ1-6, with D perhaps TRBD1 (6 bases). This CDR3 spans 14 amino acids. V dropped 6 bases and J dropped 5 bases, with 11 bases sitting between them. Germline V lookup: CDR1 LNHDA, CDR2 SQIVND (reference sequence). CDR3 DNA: TGTGCCAGTAGAATGACAGGCCATAATTCACCCCTCCACTTT. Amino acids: CASRMTGHNSPLHF. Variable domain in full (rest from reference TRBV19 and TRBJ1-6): DGGITQSPKYLFRKEGQNVTLSCEQNLNHDAMYWYRQDPGQGLRLIYYSQIVNDFQKGDIAEGYSVSREKKESFPLTVTSAQKNPTAFYLCASRMTGHNSPLHFGNGTRLTVT.

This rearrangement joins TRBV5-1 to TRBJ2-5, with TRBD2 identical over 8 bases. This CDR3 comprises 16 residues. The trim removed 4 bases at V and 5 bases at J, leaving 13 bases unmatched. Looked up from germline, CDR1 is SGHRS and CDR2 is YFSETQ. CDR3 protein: CASSRTSFSLGETQYF. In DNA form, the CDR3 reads TGCGCCAGCAGCCGGACTAGCTTCTCGTTAGGGGAGACCCAGTACTTC. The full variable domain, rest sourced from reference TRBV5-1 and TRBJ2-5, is KAGVTQTPRYLIKTRGQQVTLSCSPISGHRSVSWYQQTPGQGLQFLFEYFSETQRNKGNFPGRFSGRQFSNSRSEMNVSTLELGDSALYLCASSRTSFSLGETQYFGPGTRLLVL.

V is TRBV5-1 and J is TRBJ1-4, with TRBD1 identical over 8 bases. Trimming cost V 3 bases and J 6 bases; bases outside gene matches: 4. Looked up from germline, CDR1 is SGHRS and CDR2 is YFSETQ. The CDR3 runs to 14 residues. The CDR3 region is CASSSQGAHEKLFF. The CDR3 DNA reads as TGCGCCAGCAGCTCTCAGGGGGCGCATGAAAAACTGTTTTTT.

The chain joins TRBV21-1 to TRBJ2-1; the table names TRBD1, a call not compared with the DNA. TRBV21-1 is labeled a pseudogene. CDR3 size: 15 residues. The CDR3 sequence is CASSKPGIPTFEQFF. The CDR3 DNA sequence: TGTGCCAGCAGCAAACCAGGGATTCCAACATTTGAGCAGTTCTTC.

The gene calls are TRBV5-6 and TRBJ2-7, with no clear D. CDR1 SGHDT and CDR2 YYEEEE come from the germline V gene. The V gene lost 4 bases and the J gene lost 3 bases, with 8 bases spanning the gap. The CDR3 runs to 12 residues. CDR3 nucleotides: TGTGCCAGCAGCGCGGTGAGCTACGAGCAGTACTTC. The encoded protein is CASSAVSYEQYF.

The CDR3 DNA sequence: TGCGCCAGCAGCTTGGCCCCCCAATCCTATGGCTACACCTTC. The encoded protein is CASSLAPQSYGYTF. The genes are TRBV5-1 and TRBJ1-2; D not resolved. Trimming cost V 0 bases and J 4 bases, with 10 bases left between them. The CDR3 totals 14 residues. CDR1 and CDR2 from the germline V gene are SGHRS and YFSETQ.

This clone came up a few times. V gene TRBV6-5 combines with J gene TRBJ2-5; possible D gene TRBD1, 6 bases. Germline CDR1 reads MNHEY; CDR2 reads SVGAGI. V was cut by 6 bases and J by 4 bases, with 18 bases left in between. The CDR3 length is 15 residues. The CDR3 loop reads CASSLDRPMGETQYF. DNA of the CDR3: TGTGCCAGCAGCTTGGACAGACCCATGGGAGAGACCCAGTACTTC.

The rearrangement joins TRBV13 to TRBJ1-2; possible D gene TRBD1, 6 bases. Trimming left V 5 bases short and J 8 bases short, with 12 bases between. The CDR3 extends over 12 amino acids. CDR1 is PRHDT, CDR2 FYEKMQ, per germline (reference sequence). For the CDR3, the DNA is TGTGCCAGCAGCCAACAGGGTGGCGGCTACACCTTC. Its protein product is CASSQQGGGYTF.

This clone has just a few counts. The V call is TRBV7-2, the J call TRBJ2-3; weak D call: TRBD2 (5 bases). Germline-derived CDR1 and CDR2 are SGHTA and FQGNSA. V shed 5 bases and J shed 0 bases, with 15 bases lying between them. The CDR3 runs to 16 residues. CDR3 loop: CASSPQSGRSTDTQYF. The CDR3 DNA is TGTGCCAGCAGCCCTCAGAGCGGACGAAGCACAGATACGCAGTATTTT.

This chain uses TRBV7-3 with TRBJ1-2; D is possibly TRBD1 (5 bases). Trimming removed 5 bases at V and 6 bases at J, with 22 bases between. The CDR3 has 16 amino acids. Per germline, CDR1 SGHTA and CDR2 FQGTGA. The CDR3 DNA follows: TGTGCCAGCAGCCCTACAGGCCAGGGCGGTAAGGATGGCTACACCTTC. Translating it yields CASSPTGQGGKDGYTF.

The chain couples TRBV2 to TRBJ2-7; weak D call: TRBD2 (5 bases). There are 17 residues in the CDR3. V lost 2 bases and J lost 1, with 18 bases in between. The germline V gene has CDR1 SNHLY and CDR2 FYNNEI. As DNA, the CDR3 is TGTGCCAGCAGTGAATTGGGCCTCGGGATGCTGTCCTACGAGCAGTACTTC. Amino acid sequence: CASSELGLGMLSYEQYF.